These 8 T cell receptor beta chains were sequenced from one sample in a study of blood T cell repertoires in COVID-19. Clones were read by immunoSEQ multiplex PCR, and TCRdb kept only the in-frame ones, dropping some. Altogether approximately 390,000 clones are present, more than 70% being singletons, with the ten largest covering approximately 2.4%. Material for sequencing was peripheral blood. The receptors originated from a woman aged 55-70 years with COVID-19, enrolled during active disease.

This sequence joins TRBV5-4 and TRBJ1-2; TRBD1 matches 10 bases. The ends lost 4 bases at V and 4 bases at J; junction bases unmatched: 13. Looked up from germline, CDR1 is SGHNT and CDR2 is YYREEE (reference sequence). The CDR3 extends over 17 amino acids. CDR3 sequence reads: CASSRAQGGQGPYGYTF. The CDR3 bases are TGTGCCAGCAGCCGAGCTCAGGGGGGACAGGGGCCCTATGGCTACACCTTC.

The chain has TRBV20-1 and TRBJ2-1; 10 bases agree with TRBD2. The CDR3 covers 14 residues. J was trimmed by 9 bases and V by 3 bases; bases with no gene match: 8. CDR1 and CDR2 from the germline V gene are DFQATT and SNEGSKA (reference sequence). This chain's CDR3 is CSASMSGGVPEQFF. The DNA of the CDR3 is TGCAGTGCTAGTATGAGCGGGGGGGTCCCTGAGCAGTTCTTC.

This chain uses TRBV11-3 with TRBJ2-7, with 7 bases matching TRBD2. Per germline, CDR1 SGHNT and CDR2 YENEEA. The CDR3 is 13 residues long. The ends lost 1 base at V and 5 bases at J; junction bases unmatched: 2. CDR3 sequence (DNA): TGTGCCAGCAGCTTAGCTCTAGCGGACGAGCAGTACTTC. Residues: CASSLALADEQYF. Together with reference TRBV11-3 and TRBJ2-7, the CDR3 gives the full variable domain: EAGVVQSPRYKIIEKKQPVAFWCNPISGHNTLYWYLQNLGQGPELLIRYENEEAVDDSQLPKDRFSAERLKGVDSTLKIQPAELGDSAVYLCASSLALADEQYFGPGTRLTVT.

V is TRBV10-1 and J is TRBJ2-3, with 13 bases matching TRBD2. Germline V gives CDR1 WNHNN, CDR2 SYGVQD (reference sequence). The CDR3 length is 18 residues. V lost 0 bases and J lost 5; bases outside the gene matches: 8. DNA for the CDR3: TGCGCCAGCAGTGAGTCGGGACTAGCGGGGTTTGAGGGAGATACGCAGTATTTT. This codes for CASSESGLAGFEGDTQYF.

This clone appeared once. The J gene is TRBJ2-1, the V gene TRBV6-6, with 10 bases identical to TRBD1. CDR1 is MNHNY and CDR2 is SVGAGI in the germline V gene (reference sequence). V shed 0 bases and J 5 bases; nucleotides not matched to a gene: 4. The CDR3 extends over 16 amino acids. DNA of the CDR3: TGTGCCAGCAGTTACTCAGACAGGGGGCGCGACAATGAGCAGTTCTTC. Translation gives CASSYSDRGRDNEQFF.

The chain couples TRBV19 to TRBJ1-2; D remains ambiguous. The CDR3 has 15 amino acids. Trimming left V 3 bases short and J 4 bases short, with 15 bases between. In germline, CDR1 is LNHDA, CDR2 SQIVND (reference sequence). For the CDR3, the DNA is TGTGCCAGTAGTATCCCGGGGAGGGCGATCTATGGCTACACCTTC. Protein product: CASSIPGRAIYGYTF.

The chain uses TRBV5-1 and TRBJ2-1, with TRBD2 matching over 8 bases. V shed 4 bases and J 2 bases; nucleotides not matched to a gene: 5. CDR1 is SGHRS and CDR2 is YFSETQ in the germline V gene. This CDR3 comprises 15 residues. The DNA of the CDR3 is TGCGCCAGCAGCCCATCAGCGGGGGCCTACAATGAGCAGTTCTTC. Protein sequence: CASSPSAGAYNEQFF.

Of note for this clone: The sample holds other DNA sequences that translate to the same CDR3. V gene TRBV9 combines with J gene TRBJ2-5, with 13 bases fitting TRBD2. The germline CDR1 and CDR2 sequences are SGDLS and YYNGEE. After removal of 2 bases from V and 5 bases from J, the junction contained 3 bases not matched to a gene. This CDR3 comprises 15 residues. The CDR3 nucleotides are TGTGCCAGCAGCGTGGGACTAGCGGGGAGGGAGACCCAGTACTTC. It is translated as CASSVGLAGRETQYF.